The 10 T cell receptor beta chains reported below all come from one sample, sequenced in a study of T cell responses to AZD1222 COVID-19 vaccine. Clones were read by immunoSEQ multiplex PCR, and TCRdb kept only the in-frame ones, dropping some. The repertoire holds 140,000 to 150,000 clones, with 93% as singletons. This material consisted of peripheral blood, taken on day 0 of AZD1222 vaccination. The source is an adult in good health.

This clone was recorded once. This sequence joins TRBV5-1 and TRBJ2-1; a possible D gene is TRBD1 (6 bases). The V end lost 3 bases, the J end lost 7 bases, and 17 bases lay between the germline ends. The CDR3 covers 15 residues. Germline V lookup: CDR1 SGHRS, CDR2 YFSETQ. CDR3 loop: CASSYTHPQGNEQFF. DNA of the CDR3: TGCGCCAGCAGCTATACGCACCCACAGGGTAATGAGCAGTTCTTC.

The V gene is TRBV2, the J gene TRBJ2-6, with 7 positions matching TRBD1. CDR3 length: 16 amino acids. Germline V gene lookup returns CDR1 SNHLY and CDR2 FYNNEI. The V gene end was trimmed by 6 bases and the J gene end by 1 base; junction bases not matched to a gene: 6. CDR3 nucleotide sequence: TGTGCCAGCAGGGACTTGACAGGGTCTGGGGCCAACGTCCTGACTTTC. Translated: CASRDLTGSGANVLTF. Supplemented by reference TRBV2 and TRBJ2-6, the full variable domain reads EPEVTQTPSHQVTQMGQEVILRCVPISNHLYFYWYRQILGQKVEFLVSFYNNEISEKSEIFDDQFSVERPDGSNFTLKIRSTKLEDSAMYFCASRDLTGSGANVLTFGAGSRLTVL.

The CDR3 reads CASSLPSNRVGTDTQYF. The CDR3 DNA follows: TGTGCCAGCAGTTTACCCTCGAACAGGGTCGGCACAGATACGCAGTATTTT. The chain uses TRBV28 and TRBJ2-3, with D possibly being TRBD1 (6 bases). This CDR3 is built from 17 residues. With 2 bases removed from V and 1 base from J, the gap between germline ends came to 16 bases. Germline CDR1 MDHEN, CDR2 SYDVKM.

CDR3 sequence: CASKQGGQTSGANVLTF. DNA for the CDR3: TGCGCCAGCAAACAAGGGGGCCAAACTTCTGGGGCCAACGTCCTGACTTTC. The chain employs TRBV10-2 and TRBJ2-6, with TRBD1 matching over 7 bases. V dropped 7 bases and J dropped 1; count of bases not matched to a gene: 10. This CDR3 spans 17 amino acids. Looked up from germline, CDR1 is WSHSY and CDR2 is SAAADI.

The chain carries TRBV28 and TRBJ1-5; a weak D match, TRBD1 (6 bases). CDR3 length: 14 amino acids. Trimming removed 2 bases at V and 7 bases at J, with 12 bases between. CDR1 is MDHEN, CDR2 SYDVKM, per germline. This chain's CDR3 is CASSLAGTSQPQHF. CDR3 DNA sequence: TGTGCCAGCAGTTTAGCCGGGACAAGCCAGCCCCAGCATTTT.

The rearrangement links TRBV28 to TRBJ1-5; no clear D. This CDR3 is 17 amino acids long. Trimming took off 4 bases at V and 2 bases at J, with 18 bases between the two ends. Germline CDR1 MDHEN, CDR2 SYDVKM. CDR3 loop: CASSYLRSVPGNQPQHF. The CDR3 DNA is TGTGCCAGCAGTTATTTACGATCAGTCCCCGGCAATCAGCCCCAGCATTTT.

CDR3 sequence: CASSYRTSGTDTQYF. For the CDR3, the DNA is TGTGCCAGCAGCTACCGGACTAGCGGCACAGATACGCAGTATTTT. This chain joins TRBV7-9 and TRBJ2-3; the match to TRBD2 covers 9 bases. This CDR3 region has 15 residues. Germline V gene data show CDR1 as SEHNR and CDR2 as FQNEAQ (reference sequence). V was clipped by 4 bases and J by 1 base; unmatched bases: 3.

This clone was counted a few times. The chain uses TRBV13 and TRBJ2-1; 10 nucleotides agree with TRBD2. Germline values: CDR1 PRHDT, CDR2 FYEKMQ (reference sequence). J lost 7 bases, V lost 0 bases, and 3 bases had no gene match. CDR3 size: 15 residues. Here the CDR3 reads CASSLGTSGSNEQFF. The CDR3 DNA follows: TGTGCCAGCAGCTTAGGGACTAGCGGGTCAAATGAGCAGTTCTTC.

The chain recombines TRBV6-4 with TRBJ2-1; 8 positions agree with TRBD2. Per germline, CDR1 MRHNA and CDR2 SNTAGT. There are 15 residues in the CDR3. V shed 0 bases and J 7 bases; nucleotides not matched to a gene: 5. The CDR3 nucleotides are TGTGCCAGCAGTGACTCGAGGACTAGCCTGAATGAGCAGTTCTTC. Translation: CASSDSRTSLNEQFF.

This rearrangement joins TRBV5-1 to TRBJ2-1; D unclear. Germline V CDR1 and CDR2: SGHRS, YFSETQ. The germline V and J ends were trimmed by 2 bases and 4 bases, with 7 bases remaining between them. There are 13 residues in the CDR3. Here the CDR3 DNA reads TGCGCCAGCAGCTTTTCCTTATACAATGAGCAGTTCTTC. As protein: CASSFSLYNEQFF.